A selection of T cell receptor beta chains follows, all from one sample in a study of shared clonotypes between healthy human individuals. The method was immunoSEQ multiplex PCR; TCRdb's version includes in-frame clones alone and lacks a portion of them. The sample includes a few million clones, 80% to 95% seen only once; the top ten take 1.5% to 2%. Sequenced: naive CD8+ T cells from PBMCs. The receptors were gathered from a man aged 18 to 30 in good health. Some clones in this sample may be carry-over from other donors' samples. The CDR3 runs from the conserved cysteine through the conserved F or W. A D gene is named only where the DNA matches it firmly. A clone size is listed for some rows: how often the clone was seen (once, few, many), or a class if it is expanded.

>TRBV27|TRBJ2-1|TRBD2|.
CASTSGRMVQFF
TGTGCCAGCACGAGCGGGAGAATGGTGCAGTTCTTC
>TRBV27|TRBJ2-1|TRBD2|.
CASNKVAGGDPYNEQFF
TGTGCCAGCAATAAAGTAGCGGGAGGGGACCCCTACAATGAGCAGTTCTTC
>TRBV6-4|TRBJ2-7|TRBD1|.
CASSPTGGAYEQYF
TGTGCCAGCAGTCCCACAGGGGGAGCCTACGAGCAGTACTTC
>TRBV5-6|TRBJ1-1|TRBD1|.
CASSPYPGQGMNTEAFF
TGTGCCAGCAGCCCCTACCCGGGACAGGGGATGAACACTGAAGCTTTCTTT
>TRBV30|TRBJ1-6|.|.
CAWSIRGGPLHF
TGTGCCTGGAGTATCAGGGGTGGGCCCCTCCACTTT
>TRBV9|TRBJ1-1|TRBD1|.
CASSGDRVPYTEAFF
TGTGCCAGCAGCGGAGACAGGGTGCCTTACACTGAAGCTTTCTTT
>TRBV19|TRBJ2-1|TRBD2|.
CASSILTSGYNEQFF
TGTGCCAGTAGTATTTTAACTAGCGGGTACAATGAGCAGTTCTTC
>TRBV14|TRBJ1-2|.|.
CASSQHTNYGYTF
TGTGCCAGCAGTCAACATACTAACTATGGCTACACCTTC
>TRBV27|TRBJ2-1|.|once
CASSWTVYNEQFF
TGTGCCAGCAGTTGGACCGTCTACAATGAGCAGTTCTTC
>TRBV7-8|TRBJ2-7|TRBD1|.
CASSDPEQTGYHEQYF
TGTGCCAGCAGCGATCCGGAGCAGACAGGGTACCACGAGCAGTACTTC
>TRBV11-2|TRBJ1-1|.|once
CASSLVRGTNTEAFF
TGTGCCAGCAGCTTAGTTAGGGGTACGAACACTGAAGCTTTCTTT
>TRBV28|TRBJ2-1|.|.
CASSWRGYGNEQFF
TGTGCCAGCAGTTGGCGAGGGTACGGCAATGAGCAGTTCTTC
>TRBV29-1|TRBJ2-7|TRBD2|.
CSGSGGESYEQYF
TGCAGCGGCTCGGGAGGGGAAAGTTACGAGCAGTACTTC
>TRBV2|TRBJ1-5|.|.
CASSPYKGNQPQHF
TGTGCCAGCAGCCCTTACAAGGGCAATCAGCCCCAGCATTTT
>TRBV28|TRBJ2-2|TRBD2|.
CASSPYGSGGPGGELFF
TGTGCCAGCAGTCCCTATGGTTCGGGAGGCCCGGGAGGGGAGCTGTTTTTT
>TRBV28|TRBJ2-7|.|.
CASSFGAVSEQYF
TGTGCCAGCAGTTTTGGGGCCGTCTCCGAGCAGTACTTC
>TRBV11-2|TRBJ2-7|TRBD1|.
CASSLGQGPYEQYF
TGTGCCAGCAGCTTAGGACAGGGCCCCTACGAGCAGTACTTC
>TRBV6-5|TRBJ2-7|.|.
CASSYEGRGHEQYF
TGTGCCAGCAGTTACGAGGGCAGGGGACACGAGCAGTACTTC
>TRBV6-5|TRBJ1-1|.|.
CASSSGGGTEAFF
TGTGCCAGCAGTTCCGGGGGGGGCACTGAAGCTTTCTTT
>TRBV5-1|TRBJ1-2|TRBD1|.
CASSTWTGSHYGYTF
TGCGCCAGCAGCACCTGGACAGGATCGCACTATGGCTACACCTTC
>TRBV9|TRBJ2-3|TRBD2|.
CASSYPKESSGSTADTQYF
TGTGCCAGCAGCTACCCCAAGGAGTCTAGCGGGAGTACGGCAGATACGCAGTATTTT
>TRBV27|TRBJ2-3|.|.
CASSLLGTDTQYF
TGTGCCAGCAGTTTATTGGGAACAGATACGCAGTATTTT
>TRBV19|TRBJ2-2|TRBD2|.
CASTVLGREGHGELFF
TGTGCCAGTACCGTATTGGGGCGGGAGGGTCACGGGGAGCTGTTTTTT
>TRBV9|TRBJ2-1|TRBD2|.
CASSVVPTSGSSYNEQFF
TGTGCCAGCAGCGTAGTCCCCACTAGCGGGAGCTCCTACAATGAGCAGTTCTTC
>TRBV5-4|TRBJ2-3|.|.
CASSSRGRITDTQYF
TGTGCCAGCAGCTCGAGGGGACGGATTACAGATACGCAGTATTTT
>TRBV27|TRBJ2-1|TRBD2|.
CASSPPGLAGPSSYNEQFF
TGTGCCAGCAGTCCTCCGGGACTAGCGGGCCCCAGCTCCTACAATGAGCAGTTCTTC
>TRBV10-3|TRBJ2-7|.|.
CAISEPWERVVSAYEQYF
TGTGCCATCAGTGAGCCTTGGGAGCGGGTAGTATCCGCCTACGAGCAGTACTTC